The sample holds one count of the clone carrying this TCR beta chain. CDR3 length: 15 amino acids. J gave up 3 bases and V 2 bases, and 2 bases lay outside the gene matches. Germline loops: CDR1 SGDLS, CDR2 YYNGEE. The sample belongs to a study of blood T cell repertoires in COVID-19. In the study overall: Samples came from the United States, Italy and Spain, spanning acute and convalescent COVID-19. PBMCs, B-cell-depleted T cells, or T cells were the source of the cDNA or gDNA that made up the material.

As originally analysed: Amplified reference gene primers provided the basis for estimating nucleated cell counts. The repertoire was sequenced with immunoSEQ multiplex PCR; TCRdb's copy has only in-frame clones and lacks some. That table is the source of V, J and clone size, and D and trimming were worked out from the DNA. There are 470,000 or so clones in the sample; 70% to 90% occur only once, and roughly 3.1% lies in the top ten. This chain connects TRBV9 to TRBJ1-5; 10 bases map to TRBD1. This clonotype originated in a human donor in a cohort sampled during active COVID-19. The sample consisted of peripheral blood. CDR3 in DNA: TGTGCCAGCAGCGTCGGGACAGGGGACAATCAGCCCCAGCATTTT. Translated, it gives CASSVGTGDNQPQHF. Drawing the rest from reference TRBV9 and TRBJ1-5, the complete variable domain is DSGVTQTPKHLITATGQRVTLRCSPRSGDLSVYWYQQSLDQGLQFLIQYYNGEERAKGNILERFSAQQFPDLHSELNLSSLELGDSALYFCASSVGTGDNQPQHFGDGTRLSIL.